Below are 9 T cell receptor beta chains sequenced from a single sample in a study of blood T cell repertoires in COVID-19. The assay was immunoSEQ multiplex PCR, and TCRdb's table has in-frame clones only and misses some. Of 390,000 or so clones listed, roughly 90% are singletons. The sequencing input was peripheral blood. These receptors were obtained from a man aged 18-30 years with active or convalescent COVID-19.

The V and J genes are TRBV12-3 or TRBV12-4 and TRBJ2-7; D possibly corresponds to TRBD1 (5 bases). The CDR3 is 13 amino acids. The V and J ends lost 6 bases and 2 bases respectively, with 11 bases between them. Written as DNA, the CDR3 is TGTGCCAGCAGAACGACAGCGACCTACGAGCAGTACTTC. Its protein product is CASRTTATYEQYF.

This clone was observed a single time. The chain links TRBV6-5 to TRBJ1-2; 8 positions agree with TRBD1. V shed 5 bases, J shed 8 bases, and the junction held 7 bases outside the gene matches. Germline V gives CDR1 MNHEY, CDR2 SVGAGI. The CDR3 length is 13 residues. The CDR3 spells CASSTRRGQGYTF. The CDR3 DNA is TGTGCCAGCAGTACCCGCAGGGGGCAGGGCTACACCTTC.

The chain's CDR3 is CASTPRQGRTEAFF. In nucleotides, the CDR3 is TGCGCCAGCACCCCCCGACAGGGTCGAACTGAAGCTTTCTTT. The chain is built from TRBV5-1 and TRBJ1-1; 7 nucleotides align to TRBD1. The trim removed 6 bases at V and 5 bases at J, leaving 10 bases unmatched. This CDR3 spans 14 amino acids. Germline V gene data show CDR1 as SGHRS and CDR2 as YFSETQ.

The sample holds a few counts of this clone. The chain joins TRBV6-5 to TRBJ2-7; D gene uncertain. Trimming stripped 0 bases from V and 0 bases from J, with 9 bases between. Germline CDR1 and CDR2: MNHEY and SVGAGI. CDR3 length: 15 residues. This CDR3 is CASSYSPRSSYEQYF. CDR3 in DNA: TGTGCCAGCAGTTACTCTCCTCGCAGCTCCTACGAGCAGTACTTC.

The CDR3 loop is CASTPWVLAGQETQYF. DNA of the CDR3: TGTGCCAGCACCCCTTGGGTACTAGCGGGCCAAGAGACCCAGTACTTC. This chain uses TRBV7-2 with TRBJ2-5, with TRBD2 identical over 9 bases. V trimming: 7 bases; J trimming: 1 base; junction bases outside the gene matches: 10. Germline assignment: CDR1 SGHTA and CDR2 FQGNSA. CDR3 length: 16 residues.

This clone was counted only a few times. The chain has TRBV7-2 and TRBJ1-2; unclear D gene. Germline CDR1 is SGHTA and CDR2 is FQGNSA. The CDR3 consists of 16 residues. Trimming removed 5 bases at V and 3 bases at J, with 19 bases between. CDR3 in DNA: TGTGCCAGCAGCCAGGTTTGGGCTCAGTGGGACTATGGCTACACCTTC. Translated: CASSQVWAQWDYGYTF. Based on the CDR3 plus reference TRBV7-2 and TRBJ1-2, the full variable domain is GAGVSQSPSNKVTEKGKDVELRCDPISGHTALYWYRQSLGQGLEFLIYFQGNSAPDKSGLPSDRFSAERTGGSVSTLTIQRTQQEDSAVYLCASSQVWAQWDYGYTFGSGTRLTVV.

The J gene is TRBJ2-3, the V gene TRBV7-6, with D tentatively TRBD1 (5 bases). Germline V lookup: CDR1 SGHVS, CDR2 FNYEAQ. V was cut by 4 bases and J by 6 bases, with 14 bases left in between. The CDR3 is 14 residues long. CDR3 DNA sequence: TGTGCCAGCAGCTCACAGGTGGCGAGTGATACGCAGTATTTT. Protein: CASSSQVASDTQYF. Full variable domain (missing parts from reference TRBV7-6 and TRBJ2-3): GAGVSQSPRYKVTKRGQDVALRCDPISGHVSLYWYRQALGQGPEFLTYFNYEAQQDKSGLPNDRFSAERPEGSISTLTIQRTEQRDSAMYRCASSSQVASDTQYFGPGTRLTVL.

The chain links TRBV19 to TRBJ1-2; D ambiguous. This CDR3 is built from 15 residues. V was shortened by 5 bases and J by 4 bases, with 17 bases between the two germline ends. Germline V gene sequence: CDR1 LNHDA, CDR2 SQIVND (reference sequence). CDR3 nucleotide sequence: TGTGCCAGTAGTGAACGGACTGAGTCGCCCTATGGCTACACCTTC. Its translation is CASSERTESPYGYTF.

V usage is TRBV7-9 and J usage is TRBJ2-7; 8 nucleotides match TRBD1. Looked up from germline, CDR1 is SEHNR and CDR2 is FQNEAQ (reference sequence). V shed 3 bases and J 3 bases; nucleotides not matched to a gene: 4. The CDR3 is made up of 14 amino acids. This CDR3 reads CASSFRQGIYEQYF. The CDR3 nucleotides are TGTGCCAGCAGCTTTCGACAGGGGATCTACGAGCAGTACTTC.